This T cell receptor (beta chain) was identified during a study of response to subunit inactivated influenza vaccine. Overall study findings and caveats: It was suggested by the authors that few new T cells are recruited by each seasonal influenza vaccination.

Per the germline V gene, CDR1 is MGHDK and CDR2 is SYGVNS. There are 19 residues in the CDR3. The V segment lost 3 bases and the J segment 5 bases; nucleotides outside the gene matches: 12. On this clonotype: Antigen specificity is unknown.

Via MiXCR, TCRdb re-called the RT-PCR reads, giving one row per CDR3 protein. The sample carries 550,000 to 650,000 distinct CDR3 sequences, approximately 12% recorded once. The chain has TRBV25-1 and TRBJ2-5; the match to TRBD2 covers 16 bases. The sample in question was PBMCs from blood, obtained on the day of vaccination. The sequence came from a man aged 50-60 years who received an inactivated influenza vaccine. The CDR3 region is CASSEPPGTSGRAYETQYF. For the CDR3, the DNA is TGTGCCAGCAGTGAGCCTCCCGGGACTAGCGGGAGGGCCTACGAGACCCAGTACTTC.